Listed below are T cell receptor beta chains from one sample, sequenced in a study of OX40 agonist ivuxolimab in advanced cancers. Assay: immunoSEQ multiplex PCR; the TCRdb copy retains only in-frame clones and omits some. There are some 87,000 clones in the sample; about 88% occur only once, and approximately 0.67% lies in the top ten. Material: CD4+ or CD8+ T cells sorted from blood, obtained in a trial of the OX40 agonist ivuxolimab. The source of these receptors is an adult with an advanced solid tumor such as melanoma, head and neck, liver or kidney cancer. The CDR3 runs from the conserved cysteine through the conserved F or W. The D gene is left open where the match is weak. Only some rows state a clone size, as once, few, many or a class for expanded clones.

once	TRBJ2-1	-	TRBV7-8	TGTGCCAGCAGCTTTAACAGTGGGAATGAGCAGTTCTTC	CASSFNSGNEQFF
-	TRBJ1-4	-	TRBV2	TGTGCCAGCAGTGATAGGGGACGTTGGAGTGAAAAACTGTTTTTT	CASSDRGRWSEKLFF
-	TRBJ2-1	-	TRBV18	TGTGCCAGCTCACCAATAAAAAGTCCCCCTTACAATGAGCAGTTCTTC	CASSPIKSPPYNEQFF
-	TRBJ1-2	TRBD1	TRBV7-9	TGTGCCAGCAGCCCTGGACAGGGCCTTAACTATGGCTACACCTTC	CASSPGQGLNYGYTF
-	TRBJ2-2	-	TRBV30	TGTGCCTGGAGTGTAAGACACTACAATCGGGAGCTGTTTTTT	CAWSVRHYNRELFF
-	TRBJ1-2	-	TRBV19	TGTGCCAGCCTTGGGGCGGTTGACTATGGCTACACCTTC	CASLGAVDYGYTF
-	TRBJ1-2	TRBD1	TRBV5-4	TGTGCCAGCACACTACAGGGGGCGAACTATGGCTACACCTTC	CASTLQGANYGYTF
-	TRBJ1-4	TRBD1	TRBV5-4	TGTGCCAGCAGCCCTGAAAGGGACAGCCCCAATGAAAAACTGTTTTTT	CASSPERDSPNEKLFF
once	TRBJ2-1	TRBD1	TRBV18	TGTGCCAGCTCACCTGGGTCAGCCTCAGGGGGCAATGAGCAGTTCTTC	CASSPGSASGGNEQFF
-	TRBJ2-2	TRBD2	TRBV5-1	TGCGCCAGCAGCCCGTCGACTAGCGGGGCAGGGGAGCTGTTTTTT	CASSPSTSGAGELFF